This entry concerns a single T cell receptor (beta chain). In the original analysis: Estimates of nucleated cell counts were drawn from the amplification of reference gene primers. Libraries were prepared by immunoSEQ multiplex PCR; TCRdb keeps only in-frame clonotypes and omits some of them. That table is the source of V, J and clone size, and D and trimming were worked out from the DNA. The table includes roughly 80,000 clones, around 88% detected once. The record originates from a study of blood T cell repertoires in COVID-19. Study-level information: T cells, B-cell-depleted T cells, or PBMCs supplied cDNA or gDNA.

The clonotype originates from a woman older than 75 with active or convalescent COVID-19. Sequenced: peripheral blood.

CDR3 DNA sequence: TGTGCCAGCAGTTACTCCGGACAGGGGCCTGGAAACACCATATATTTT. It yields the protein CASSYSGQGPGNTIYF. The chain uses TRBV6-5 and TRBJ1-3, with 9 bases fitting TRBD1. The germline gives CDR1 MNHEY, CDR2 SVGAGI. CDR3 length: 16 residues. Unmatched junction bases numbered 2, after V lost 0 bases and J lost 2 bases.